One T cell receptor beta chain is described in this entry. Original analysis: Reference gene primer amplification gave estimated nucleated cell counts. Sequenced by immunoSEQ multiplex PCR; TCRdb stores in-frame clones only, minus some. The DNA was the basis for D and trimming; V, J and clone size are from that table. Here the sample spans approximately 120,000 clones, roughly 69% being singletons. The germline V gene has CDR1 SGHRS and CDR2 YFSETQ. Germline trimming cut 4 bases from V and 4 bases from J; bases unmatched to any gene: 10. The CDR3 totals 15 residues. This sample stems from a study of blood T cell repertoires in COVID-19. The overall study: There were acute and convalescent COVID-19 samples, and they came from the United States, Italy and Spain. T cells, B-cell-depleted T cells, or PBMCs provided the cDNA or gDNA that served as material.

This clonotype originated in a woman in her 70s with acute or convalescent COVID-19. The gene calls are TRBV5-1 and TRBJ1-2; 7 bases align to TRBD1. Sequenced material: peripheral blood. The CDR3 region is CASSPNPGQTYGYTF. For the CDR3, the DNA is TGCGCCAGCAGCCCAAACCCGGGACAGACCTATGGCTACACCTTC. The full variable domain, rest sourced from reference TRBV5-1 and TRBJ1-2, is KAGVTQTPRYLIKTRGQQVTLSCSPISGHRSVSWYQQTPGQGLQFLFEYFSETQRNKGNFPGRFSGRQFSNSRSEMNVSTLELGDSALYLCASSPNPGQTYGYTFGSGTRLTVV.